Shown below are 13 T cell receptor beta chains from a single sample sequenced in a study of somatic mutations in cytotoxic T cells in rheumatoid arthritis. TCRdb keeps only in-frame clones here, not all; method: immunoSEQ multiplex PCR. The sample comprises over 7,000 clones, about nine tenths of which are singletons, and 15% to 20% rests with the top ten. Sample: CD8+ T cells sorted from blood. All receptors come from a man between 35 and 55 years old with rheumatoid arthritis.

V gene TRBV13 combines with J gene TRBJ2-5; D may be TRBD2 (6 bases). Germline CDR1 PRHDT, CDR2 FYEKMQ (reference sequence). Trimming stripped 3 bases from V and 4 bases from J, with 12 bases between. The CDR3 spans 14 residues. This CDR3 is CASSFREAAETQYF. The CDR3 DNA reads TGTGCCAGCAGCTTCAGGGAGGCGGCAGAGACCCAGTACTTC.

The J gene is TRBJ1-1, the V gene TRBV19; D is uncertain. V dropped 5 bases and J dropped 3 bases, with 16 bases sitting between them. CDR1 is LNHDA, CDR2 SQIVND, per germline (reference sequence). The CDR3 loop spans 15 amino acids. CDR3 loop: CASSLHMTVDTEAFF. The CDR3 DNA reads TGTGCCAGTAGTCTCCATATGACTGTGGACACTGAAGCTTTCTTT.

V usage is TRBV7-8 and J usage is TRBJ2-7; D is unresolved. This CDR3 has 16 amino acids. Germline V gene sequence: CDR1 SGHVS, CDR2 FQNEAQ. Trimming shortened V by 7 bases and J by 4 bases, and 23 bases separated the two germline ends. The CDR3 loop is CASTDKVETAEYEQYF. CDR3 DNA sequence: TGTGCCAGCACCGATAAAGTTGAGACGGCGGAGTACGAGCAGTACTTC.

V and J are TRBV2 and TRBJ1-1, with 8 nucleotides matching TRBD1. This CDR3 spans 15 amino acids. The ends lost 6 bases at V and 1 base at J; junction bases unmatched: 7. Germline V gene sequence: CDR1 SNHLY, CDR2 FYNNEI. The DNA of the CDR3 is TGTGCCAGCAGGGATCCGGACAGGGAGAACACTGAAGCTTTCTTT. Translated, it gives CASRDPDRENTEAFF.

This chain links TRBV10-2 with TRBJ2-2, with D hard to call. The germline gives CDR1 WSHSY, CDR2 SAAADI. Trimming took 0 bases from V and 6 from J, leaving 11 bases between them. CDR3 length: 15 amino acids. CDR3 DNA: TGCGCCAGCAGTGAGTCGGTAGTCCTTCCCGGGGAGCTGTTTTTT. It translates to CASSESVVLPGELFF.

Notes on this clone: This sample also contains other DNA sequences that code for the same CDR3. V gene TRBV28 combines with J gene TRBJ2-3, with D maybe TRBD1 (5 bases). This CDR3 has 14 amino acids. Germline lookup yields CDR1 MDHEN and CDR2 SYDVKM. V was shortened by 6 bases and J by 2 bases, with 12 bases between the two germline ends. Written as DNA, the CDR3 is TGTGCCAGCAGCCAAGACAGCTCCACAGATACGCAGTATTTT. Its protein is CASSQDSSTDTQYF.

The V and J genes are TRBV2 and TRBJ2-1; weak D call: TRBD1 (6 bases). CDR3 length: 15 residues. Trimming stripped 4 bases from V and 8 bases from J, with 18 bases between. Germline V gives CDR1 SNHLY, CDR2 FYNNEI. This CDR3 reads CASSAFGRGGDEQFF. CDR3 bases: TGTGCCAGCAGTGCGTTCGGCAGGGGTGGTGATGAGCAGTTCTTC.

The J gene is TRBJ2-3, the V gene TRBV7-9, with TRBD2 identical over 8 bases. The V segment lost 3 bases and the J segment 0 bases; nucleotides outside the gene matches: 11. The germline gives CDR1 SEHNR, CDR2 FQNEAQ (reference sequence). CDR3 length: 18 amino acids. The CDR3 sequence: CASSLPIGLATSTDTQYF. The DNA of the CDR3 is TGTGCCAGCAGCTTGCCCATAGGACTAGCCACTAGCACAGATACGCAGTATTTT.

The chain couples TRBV19 to TRBJ2-1, with unresolved D. CDR3 length equals 15 residues. Trimming removed 4 bases from V and 0 bases from J, with 10 bases in between. Germline V gene sequence: CDR1 LNHDA, CDR2 SQIVND (reference sequence). CDR3 coding DNA: TGTGCCAGTAGTAGTACGTCGAGCTCCTACAATGAGCAGTTCTTC. Encoded protein: CASSSTSSSYNEQFF.

V is TRBV7-2 and J is TRBJ2-2; D remains unclear. The CDR3 extends over 14 amino acids. The germline CDR1 and CDR2 sequences are SGHTA and FQGNSA. V was shortened by 3 bases and J by 3 bases, with 8 bases between the two germline ends. The CDR3 DNA reads TGTGCCAGCAGCTTTAGCAGCGACACCGGGGAGCTGTTTTTT. It codes for CASSFSSDTGELFF.

V and J are TRBV7-9 and TRBJ2-6, with 7 bases matching TRBD1. This CDR3 is 16 amino acids long. The germline CDR1 and CDR2 sequences are SEHNR and FQNEAQ (reference sequence). V was pared by 5 bases and J by 0 bases, with 4 bases of the junction left unmatched. The CDR3 bases are TGTGCCAGCAGCGGACAGGTTACCTCTGGGGCCAACGTCCTGACTTTC. Encoded protein: CASSGQVTSGANVLTF.

The rearrangement joins TRBV6-5 to TRBJ2-1; 8 nucleotides align to TRBD1. CDR1 and CDR2 (germline): MNHEY, SVGAGI. CDR3 length: 15 amino acids. V lost 6 bases to trimming and J lost 0 bases; unmatched junction nucleotides: 4. The CDR3 DNA reads TGTGCCAGCAGCTACGGGACAGGCTCCTACAATGAGCAGTTCTTC. Its translation is CASSYGTGSYNEQFF.

The rearrangement joins TRBV9 to TRBJ1-1; the match to TRBD1 covers 9 bases. V trimming: 7 bases; J trimming: 6 bases; junction bases outside the gene matches: 10. The germline V gene encodes CDR1 SGDLS and CDR2 YYNGEE. The CDR3 spans 14 residues. In nucleotides, the CDR3 is TGTGCCAGCGCAGGGGGACAGGGTTACTCTGAAGCTTTCTTT. This codes for CASAGGQGYSEAFF.